The source of this T cell receptor beta chain is a study of blood T cell repertoires in COVID-19. At the level of the study: Specimens from acute and convalescent COVID-19 originated in the United States, Italy and Spain.

This clone appeared a single time. V trimming: 3 bases; J trimming: 5 bases; junction bases outside the gene matches: 3. Germline lookup yields CDR1 SGHTA and CDR2 FQGNSA. The CDR3 sequence is 13 residues long. Per the authors' pipeline: Estimated nucleated cell counts came from reference gene primer amplification. Profiled with immunoSEQ multiplex PCR; TCRdb holds only in-frame clones, not every one. V and J calls and clone size are those listed in that table; D and trimming were worked out from the DNA. The sample lists 90,000 to 120,000 clones, about nine tenths seen once, with 4.5% to 6% in the top ten.

This chain links TRBV7-2 with TRBJ2-5, with TRBD1 matching 7 bases. Source material: peripheral blood. The sequence came from an older man with acute or convalescent COVID-19. This chain's CDR3 is CASSFGRGETQYF. DNA for the CDR3: TGTGCCAGCAGCTTTGGCAGGGGGGAGACCCAGTACTTC. The variable domain in full, completed from reference TRBV7-2 and TRBJ2-5, reads GAGVSQSPSNKVTEKGKDVELRCDPISGHTALYWYRQSLGQGLEFLIYFQGNSAPDKSGLPSDRFSAERTGGSVSTLTIQRTQQEDSAVYLCASSFGRGETQYFGPGTRLLVL.